Listed here is a single TCR beta chain. Authors' analysis steps: Quantification of nucleated cells was approximated via reference gene primer amplification. TCRdb's table, derived via immunoSEQ multiplex PCR, lists solely in-frame clones and lacks some. The DNA was the basis for D and trimming; V, J and clone size are from that table. The sample holds around 60,000 clones, around 86% seen once. The data belong to a study of blood T cell repertoires in COVID-19. The wider study: The origin of the acute and convalescent COVID-19 samples was the United States, Italy and Spain. T cells, B-cell-depleted T cells, or PBMCs provided the cDNA or gDNA that served as material.

The germline gives CDR1 GTSNPN, CDR2 SVGIG (reference sequence). Trimming cost V 5 bases and J 0 bases; bases outside gene matches: 4. The CDR3 is made up of 13 amino acids. The sequence was collected from a woman older than 75 with acute or convalescent COVID-19. Sequencing was performed on peripheral blood. The chain is built from TRBV30 and TRBJ2-7, with 7 bases lining up with TRBD1. The CDR3 DNA reads TGTGCCTGGGCCGGGACAGACTCCTACGAGCAGTACTTC. This translates into CAWAGTDSYEQYF.